This T cell receptor beta chain was documented in a study of shared clonotypes between healthy human individuals. Study findings and constraints: The four-donor shared clonotypes exceeded non-shared clonotypes in generation probability, with non-shared ones scoring lower.

As concerns this clone: What it binds is unknown.

Germline V gene sequence: CDR1 SGHKS, CDR2 YYEKEE (reference sequence). The trim removed 4 bases at V and 3 bases at J, leaving 10 bases unmatched. This CDR3 region has 16 residues. Donors comprised healthy HIV-negative adults lacking recent acute infections or vaccinations. The assay was carried out at the deep level. Sequencing was performed with immunoSEQ multiplex PCR; in TCRdb, only in-frame clones are kept and a portion is missing. The sample carries around 1.5 million clones, approximately 98% recorded once. The sequence was collected from a man aged 30-40 years in good health. Sequencing input: naive CD4+ T cells sorted from blood. Stated subset: CD45RA+ positively selected. V gene TRBV5-5 combines with J gene TRBJ1-5; 7 bases map to TRBD1. The CDR3: CASSSGGDSLNQPQHF. The DNA for the CDR3 is TGTGCCAGCAGCAGCGGGGGGGACAGCCTCAATCAGCCCCAGCATTTT. The full variable domain, in which reference TRBV5-5 and TRBJ1-5 provide the parts outside the CDR3, is DAGVTQSPTHLIKTRGQQVTLRCSPISGHKSVSWYQQVLGQGPQFIFQYYEKEERGRGNFPDRFSARQFPNYSSELNVNALLLGDSALYLCASSSGGDSLNQPQHFGDGTRLSIL.